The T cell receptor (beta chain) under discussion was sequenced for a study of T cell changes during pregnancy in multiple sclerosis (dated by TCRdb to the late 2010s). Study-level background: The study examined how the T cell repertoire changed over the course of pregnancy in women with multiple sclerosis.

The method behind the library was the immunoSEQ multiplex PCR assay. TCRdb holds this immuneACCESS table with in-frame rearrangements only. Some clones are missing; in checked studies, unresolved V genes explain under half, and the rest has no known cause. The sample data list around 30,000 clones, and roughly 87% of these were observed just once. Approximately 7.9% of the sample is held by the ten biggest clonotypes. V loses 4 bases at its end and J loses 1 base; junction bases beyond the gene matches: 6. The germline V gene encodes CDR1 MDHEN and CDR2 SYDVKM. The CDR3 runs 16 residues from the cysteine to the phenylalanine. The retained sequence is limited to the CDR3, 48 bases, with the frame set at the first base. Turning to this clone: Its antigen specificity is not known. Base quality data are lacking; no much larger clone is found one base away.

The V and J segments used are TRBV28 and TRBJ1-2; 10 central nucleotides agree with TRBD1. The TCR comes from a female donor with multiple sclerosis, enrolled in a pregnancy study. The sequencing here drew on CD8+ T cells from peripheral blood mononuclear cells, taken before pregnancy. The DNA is TGTGCCAGCAGTTCAGACAGGGGGCTTATTAACTATGGCTACACCTTC. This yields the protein CASSSDRGLINYGYTF.